What follows are 6 T cell receptor beta chains derived from one specimen sequenced in a study of T cells in Graves' hyperthyroidism and ophthalmopathy. Amplification of TCR beta CDR3 regions used RNA as the template. The HTBI primer set served for first-round RT-PCR of the TCR CDR3. Using its own MiXCR run on the multiplex PCR reads, TCRdb lists one record per CDR3 protein. The sample has 490,000 or so distinct CDR3 sequences; over 45% are singletons. Sequenced input: peripheral blood or thyroid tissue (not recorded which). These receptors were taken from an adult woman with Graves' disease, either hyperthyroidism or ophthalmopathy (not recorded which).

Here the CDR3 reads CASSREAGNTEAFF. The CDR3 DNA reads TGCGCCAGCAGCAGGGAGGCCGGAAACACTGAAGCTTTCTTT. V and J are TRBV5-1 and TRBJ1-1; D gene unclear. V gave up 4 bases and J gave up 2 bases, with 12 bases separating them. The CDR3 has 14 residues. CDR1 and CDR2 (germline): SGHRS, YFSETQ.

This sequence joins TRBV7-6 and TRBJ1-5, with 8 bases fitting TRBD1. The V and J ends lost 4 bases and 7 bases, in that order; junction bases with no gene match: 12. The CDR3 loop spans 16 amino acids. Germline loops: CDR1 SGHVS, CDR2 FNYEAQ. CDR3 coding DNA: TGTGCCAGCAGCTGGTCCACCGACAGGGGCGGACAGCCCCAGCATTTT. Its translation is CASSWSTDRGGQPQHF.

A remark on this clonotype: A junction boundary mismatches the germline segment, possibly from a read error. The genes are TRBV7-2 and TRBJ2-2; no definite D call. The CDR3 covers 13 residues. From germline, CDR1 is SGHTA and CDR2 FQGNSA. The DNA of the CDR3 is TGCGCCAGCAGCTTAGGATGGACCGGGGAGCTGTTTTTT. Protein product: CASSLGWTGELFF.

The chain carries TRBV13 and TRBJ1-5; tentatively, D is TRBD1 (6 bases). The CDR3 contains 15 residues. The germline V and J ends were trimmed by 6 bases and 6 bases, with 18 bases remaining between them. Germline CDR1 PRHDT, CDR2 FYEKMQ (reference sequence). CDR3 protein: CASRDSTGLGQPQHF. The CDR3 bases are TGTGCCAGCAGAGATTCTACAGGGCTTGGTCAGCCCCAGCATTTT.

This chain links TRBV7-9 with TRBJ2-7; unclear D gene. V lost 6 bases and J lost 0, with 9 bases in between. This CDR3 has 13 residues. Germline CDR1 SEHNR, CDR2 FQNEAQ (reference sequence). The CDR3 nucleotides read TGTGCCAGCAGGCCTAGATCCTCCTACGAGCAGTACTTC. The encoded protein is CASRPRSSYEQYF.

The rearrangement links TRBV15 to TRBJ1-5, with 8 positions matching TRBD1. The J segment lost 7 bases and the V segment lost 0 bases, leaving 5 bases of the junction unmatched. CDR1 is LNHNV and CDR2 is YYDKDF in the germline V gene (reference sequence). CDR3 length: 15 residues. The CDR3 region is CATSREGQGGQPQHF. The CDR3 nucleotides are TGTGCCACCAGCAGAGAAGGACAGGGTGGGCAGCCCCAGCATTTT. Based on the CDR3 plus reference TRBV15 and TRBJ1-5, the full variable domain is DAMVIQNPRYQVTQFGKPVTLSCSQTLNHNVMYWYQQKSSQAPKLLFHYYDKDFNNEADTPDNFQSRRPNTSFCFLDIRSPGLGDTAMYLCATSREGQGGQPQHFGDGTRLSIL.